This T cell receptor (beta chain) is from a study of regulatory T cells in long-lasting Graves disease (dated by TCRdb to the early 2020s). For the study in its entirety: Newly diagnosed Graves' disease patients had taken antithyroid drugs for less than 3 months. TCR sequencing covered some 13 persistent and 20 newly diagnosed Graves' disease patients, 33 samples in total. This study used TCR sequencing and RNA sequencing of peripheral blood to compare persistent Graves' disease patients against newly diagnosed Graves' disease patients. The study was registered as a clinical trial and conducted in China. The paper's findings and limits, for the study overall: Persistent Graves' disease patients showed lower TCR Shannon entropy and fewer highly expanded clones than newly diagnosed patients, suggesting clonal expansion. Sequencing and analysis were restricted to the TCR beta chain. As a limitation, the authors acknowledged that the small sample size may reduce accuracy. A larger number of public clonotypes was shared among persistent patients (approximately 3,000) than among newly diagnosed patients (approximately 1,000). The study examined only peripheral blood because the primary lesion, thyroid tissue, could not be accessed. Persistent disease showed preferential use of TRBV28, TRBJ1-2 and TRBJ2-5, whereas newly diagnosed disease favored TRBV20-1 and TRBJ2-1.

This clonotype has a handful of counts. Its antigen specificity is not known. Base-call qualities are not available, and no considerably larger clone is one nucleotide away. Reading the label with the study, this specimen's time point is: newly diagnosed GD, antithyroid drugs for less than 3 months. For both TCR sequencing and RNA sequencing, RNA was extracted from PBMCs using TRIzol. The diagnosis of Graves' disease followed American Thyroid Association guidelines. Patients for the study were recruited at an endocrinology department in Xi'an, China. Each patient gave 9 to 10 milliliters of peripheral blood, collected in an EDTA anticoagulant tube. Ficoll Paque Plus density gradient separation was used to isolate PBMCs, and no additional T cell sorting was done. RNA quality was checked with an Agilent 2100 Bioanalyzer and agarose gel, and concentration with a NanoDrop 2000. To prepare the library, multiplex PCR was applied. This sample was sequenced with an Illumina HiSeq 4000. To build TCR beta libraries, CDR3 regions were amplified by Arm-PCR using iRepertoire HTBI primers. Before sequencing, the PCR products underwent gel purification. In the paper's pipeline: Gene usage analysis of CDR3 amino acid clonotypes relied on the approximately 68 TRBV and about 15 TRBJ segments identified across samples. COPE and FqMerger were used to merge filtered high-quality paired reads into contigs. BLAST was used to align contigs to IMGT TRBV, TRBD and TRBJ reference genes, with CDR3 defined following IMGT. Highly expanded clones were defined as clonotypes with a frequency above 0.1%. Shannon entropy served as the measure of repertoire diversity, while the Gini coefficient captured V-J evenness. A clonotype found in more than one individual was treated as public. The public sequencing data were trimmed at Q25 with fastp and processed into clonotypes with MiXCR by TCRdb, which kept only in-frame beta chains. Duplicate CDR3 protein sequences are folded into a single record with the most common DNA and genes. The V and J calls, along with clone size, are taken from TCRdb and not from the paper's own processing. The sample profile shows approximately 350,000 distinct CDR3 sequences; over 9.5% of them were found once. The ten largest make up 15% to 20% of the sample.

Reading from cysteine to valine, the CDR3 counts 20 amino acids. Only CDR3 DNA is held: 60 bases, read in frame from base 1. V and J are trimmed by 0 bases and 5 bases, and the gene matches miss 15 bases of the junction. In the germline V gene (reference sequence), CDR1 corresponds to LGHDT and CDR2 to YNNKEL. These data were also reused for a study on T cells in Graves' hyperthyroidism and ophthalmopathy. The second paper states: Graves' hyperthyroidism was defined as stable when no progression to ophthalmopathy occurred over 18 months of follow-up. Hyperthyroidism patients were newly diagnosed, with disease duration under 2 months, and aged 18 to 65 years. Exclusion was applied to patients with uncontrolled infections, other autoimmune diseases, pregnancy or lactation. Clinical symptoms, serum thyroxine and TRAb, thyroid ultrasound, and orbital computed tomography formed the basis for the diagnoses. A first-round RT-PCR of the TCR CDR3 used the HTBI primer set with the Qiagen OneStep RT-PCR kit. Most expanded thyroid clonotypes (frequency above 0.001) were also detected in blood, a finding suggesting that blood repertoires may reflect thyroid immune responses. Ophthalmopathy was separated from stable hyperthyroidism by a 13 V-J signature model, with about 88% sensitivity and 81% to 82% specificity obtained in cross-validation and 80%/75% obtained in testing. In validation, the model predicted progression to ophthalmopathy with approximately 71% sensitivity and 72% to 85% specificity, a median of approximately 6.7 months before onset. To identify TCR V-J signatures that set the groups apart, the researchers used a discovery cohort of about a hundred patients, made up of 40 to 45 with Graves' ophthalmopathy and some 55 with stable Graves' hyperthyroidism. Whether ophthalmopathy could be predicted prospectively was tested in an independent validation cohort made up of 18 to 20 hyperthyroidism patients plus 17 patients who later progressed to ophthalmopathy. The 80 to 100 discovery patients were randomly divided into training and test sets at a 7:3 ratio. Thyroid tissue and blood T-cell repertoires from about six Graves' hyperthyroidism patients were also compared in the study. Once sampling was done, hyperthyroidism patients were given methimazole at a starting dose of 30 mg daily, whereas ophthalmopathy patients were given high-dose intravenous methylprednisolone. A second multiplex PCR round built the libraries, followed by size selection and purification. The libraries were sequenced on an Illumina HiSeq2000 using paired-end 100 bp reads. SOAPnuke was used to process the raw data, removing reads that contained adapters or uncalled bases, had a mean Phred below 15, or lacked an exact match to the constant primer or identifier. COPE v1.2.5 was used to merge high-quality paired reads, and clonotypes were defined as unique nucleotide sequences. MiTCR v1.1 was used to align clonotypes to the IMGT TRBV, TRBD and TRBJ reference segments. Analysis was restricted to V-J combinations with a frequency above 0.0001, which covered roughly 99% of repertoires. A TCS score was defined as the ratio between F50 (clonal expansion) and ExV (chaos), using BLOSUM62-based TCRdist between CDR3 peptides within each V-J. Welch's t-statistics and random forest reduced around 550 V-J features to 10 to 15, which were used in a naive Bayes classifier (R e1071). No statistical method was used to fix the sample size in advance, and group allocation was not hidden from the investigators. TCR Vbeta CDR3 sequencing of 130 to 150 peripheral blood samples (over 40 ophthalmopathy, about 80 hyperthyroidism and roughly 17 progressor patients) is reported in the paper.

The material was peripheral blood mononuclear cells (PBMCs), obtained at new diagnosis, from a patient treated with antithyroid drugs. The TCR originated in a woman aged 18-35 years with Graves disease. Donor details come from another sample of the same person, matched by shared clones. The sequence links TRBV3-1 to TRBJ2-7; TRBD2 fits 14 bases in the junction. The base sequence is TGTGCCAGCAGCCAAGATCGCCAGACTAGCGGGGGGGCGTCCTGGGACGAGCAGTACGTC. Translated, this gives CASSQDRQTSGGASWDEQYV.